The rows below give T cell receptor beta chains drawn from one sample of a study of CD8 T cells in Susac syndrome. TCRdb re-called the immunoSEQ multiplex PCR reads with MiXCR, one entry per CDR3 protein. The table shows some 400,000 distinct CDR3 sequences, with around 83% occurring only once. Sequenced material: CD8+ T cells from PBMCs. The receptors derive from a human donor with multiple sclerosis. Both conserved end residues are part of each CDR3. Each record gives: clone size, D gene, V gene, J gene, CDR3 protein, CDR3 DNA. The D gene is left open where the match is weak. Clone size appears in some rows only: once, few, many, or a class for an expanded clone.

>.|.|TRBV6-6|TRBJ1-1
CASSYREGVNTEAFF
TGTGCCAGCAGTTACCGTGAAGGGGTGAACACTGAAGCTTTCTTT
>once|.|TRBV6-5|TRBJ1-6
CVSSYSGASYNSPLHF
TGTGTCAGCAGTTACTCGGGGGCTTCCTATAATTCACCCCTCCACTTT
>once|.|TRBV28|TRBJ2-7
CASVLGGGEQYF
TGTGCCAGCGTCCTGGGGGGAGGCGAGCAGTACTTC
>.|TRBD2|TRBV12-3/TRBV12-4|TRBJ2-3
CASSLGLAESTDTQYF
TGTGCCAGCAGCCTCGGACTAGCGGAGAGCACAGATACGCAGTATTTT
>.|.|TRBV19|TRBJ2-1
CASSIAGVNEQFF
TGTGCCAGTAGTATTGCAGGGGTCAATGAGCAGTTCTTC
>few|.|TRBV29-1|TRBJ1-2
CSVEVLQPRYTF
TGCAGCGTTGAAGTCCTCCAACCCCGCTACACCTTC
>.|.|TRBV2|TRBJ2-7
CASSPTAAYF
TGTGCCAGCAGTCCCACCGCTGCGTACTTC
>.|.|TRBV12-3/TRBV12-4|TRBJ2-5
CASTRYREETQYF
TGTGCCAGCACCCGTTACAGGGAAGAGACCCAGTACTTC
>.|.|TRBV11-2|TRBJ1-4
CASSLESTNEKLFF
TGTGCCAGCAGCTTAGAGTCAACTAATGAAAAACTGTTTTTT
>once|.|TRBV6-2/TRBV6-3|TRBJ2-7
CASSYLSAEQYF
TGTGCCAGCAGTTACCTTTCTGCCGAGCAGTACTTC
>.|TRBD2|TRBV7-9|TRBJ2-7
CASSFATSGYEQYF
TGTGCCAGCAGCTTCGCGACTAGCGGCTACGAGCAGTACTTC
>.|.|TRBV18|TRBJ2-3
CASYRDSSTDTQYF
TGTGCCAGCTACCGGGACTCGAGCACAGATACGCAGTATTTT
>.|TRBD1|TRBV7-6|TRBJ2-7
CASSSLDRGLNEQYF
TGTGCCAGCAGCTCCTTAGACAGGGGGCTCAACGAGCAGTACTTC
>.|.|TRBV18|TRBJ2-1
CASSPPDTGNEQFF
TGTGCCAGCTCACCACCAGACACTGGAAATGAGCAGTTCTTC
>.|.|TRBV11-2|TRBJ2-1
CASSLGGTGDHNEQFF
TGTGCCAGCAGCTTAGGGGGGACTGGCGACCATAATGAGCAGTTCTTC
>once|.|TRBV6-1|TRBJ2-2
CASSLTQGGDTGELFF
TGTGCCAGCAGTCTTACCCAGGGGGGCGACACCGGGGAGCTGTTTTTT
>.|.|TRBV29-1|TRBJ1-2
CSVDLIYGYTF
TGCAGCGTTGACCTCATATATGGCTACACCTTC
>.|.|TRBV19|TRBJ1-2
CASSPDLDYGYTF
TGTGCCAGTAGCCCTGACCTCGACTATGGCTACACCTTC
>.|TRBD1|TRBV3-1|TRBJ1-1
CASSLSGQGWTEAFF
TGTGCCAGCAGCCTTTCTGGACAGGGTTGGACTGAAGCTTTCTTT
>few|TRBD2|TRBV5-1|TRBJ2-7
CASSFRGSGPEQYF
TGCGCCAGCAGCTTTCGCGGTAGCGGGCCCGAGCAGTACTTC
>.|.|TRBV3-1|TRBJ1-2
CASSRHREGDYGYTF
TGTGCCAGCAGCAGACACAGGGAAGGAGACTATGGCTACACCTTC
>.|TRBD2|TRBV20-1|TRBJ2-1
CSGAGGYYNEQFF
TGCAGTGGAGCGGGAGGGTACTACAATGAGCAGTTCTTC
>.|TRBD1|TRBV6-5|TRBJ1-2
CASSNVPGQGPNYGYTF
TGTGCCAGCAGTAACGTCCCGGGACAGGGACCCAACTATGGCTACACCTTC
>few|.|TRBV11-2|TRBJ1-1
CASSLVSHTEAFF
TGTGCCAGCAGCTTAGTCAGCCACACTGAAGCTTTCTTT
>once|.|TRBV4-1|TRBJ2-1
CASRPTSTNEQFF
TGCGCCAGCAGACCAACTAGCACCAATGAGCAGTTCTTC
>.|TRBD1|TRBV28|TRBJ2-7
CASSHRGQSSYEQYF
TGTGCCAGCAGTCACAGGGGGCAGAGCTCCTACGAGCAGTACTTC
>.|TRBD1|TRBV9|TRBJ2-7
CASSARQGAYEQYF
TGTGCCAGCAGCGCTCGACAGGGGGCCTACGAGCAGTACTTC
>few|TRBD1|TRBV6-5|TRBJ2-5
CASSWGTGDQETQYF
TGTGCCAGCAGTTGGGGGACAGGGGACCAAGAGACCCAGTACTTC
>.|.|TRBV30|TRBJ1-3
CAWTPYTSSGNTIYF
TGTGCCTGGACCCCCTACACCAGCTCTGGAAACACCATATATTTT
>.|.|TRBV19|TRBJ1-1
CASSIPGLDTEAFF
TGTGCCAGTAGTATACCCGGTTTGGACACTGAAGCTTTCTTT
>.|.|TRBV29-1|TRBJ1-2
CSATAGVGGTF
TGCAGCGCCACGGCGGGGGTTGGAGGAACCTTC
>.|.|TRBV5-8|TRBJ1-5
CASSLAPIQERSNQPQHF
TGTGCCAGCAGCTTGGCTCCGATCCAGGAGAGAAGCAATCAGCCCCAGCATTTT
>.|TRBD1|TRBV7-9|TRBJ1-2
CASSLALLTGGSGYTF
TGTGCCAGCAGCTTAGCGCTTTTGACAGGGGGCTCTGGCTACACCTTC
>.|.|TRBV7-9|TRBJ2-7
CASSGRPDPYEQYF
TGTGCCAGCAGCGGGCGTCCCGATCCCTACGAGCAGTACTTC
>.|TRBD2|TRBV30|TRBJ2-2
CAWIVLAGGTGELFF
TGTGCCTGGATAGTACTAGCGGGGGGTACCGGGGAGCTGTTTTTT
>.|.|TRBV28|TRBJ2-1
CASIDPTSYNEQFF
TGTGCCAGCATAGACCCAACCTCCTACAATGAGCAGTTCTTC
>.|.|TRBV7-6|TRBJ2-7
CASSLVAAILSETYEQYF
TGTGCCAGCAGCTTAGTGGCGGCCATCCTAAGCGAAACCTACGAGCAGTACTTC
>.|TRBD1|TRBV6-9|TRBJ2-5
CASSYTTIGDRNRGREVRQETQYF
TGTGCCAGCAGTTATACGACAATTGGGGATCGAAACAGGGGGCGCGAGGTTAGGCAAGAGACCCAGTACTTC
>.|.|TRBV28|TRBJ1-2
CASSFPGDDYGYTF
TGTGCCAGCAGTTTTCCAGGGGACGACTATGGCTACACCTTC
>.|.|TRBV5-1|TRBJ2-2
CASSLDLGSGSSTNTGELFF
TGCGCCAGCAGCTTGGATCTCGGCAGCGGATCTTCCACGAACACCGGGGAGCTGTTTTTT
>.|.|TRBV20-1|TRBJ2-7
CSARAEGAGALIYEQYF
TGCAGTGCTAGAGCTGAGGGAGCGGGCGCCTTAATCTATGAGCAGTACTTC
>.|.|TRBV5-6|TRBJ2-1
CASSSAGTPSYNEQFF
TGTGCCAGCAGCTCCGCCGGGACTCCCTCCTACAATGAGCAGTTCTTC
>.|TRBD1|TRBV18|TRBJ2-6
CASSWTGSLPPSSGANVLTF
TGTGCCAGCTCATGGACAGGATCATTACCCCCTAGCTCTGGGGCCAACGTCCTGACTTTC
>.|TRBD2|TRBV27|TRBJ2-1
CASSFGTSGRYEQFF
TGTGCCAGCAGTTTCGGGACTAGCGGGAGATATGAGCAGTTCTTC
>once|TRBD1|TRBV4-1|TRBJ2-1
CASSSFTGQGAYNEQFF
TGCGCCAGCAGCTCCTTCACAGGACAGGGGGCCTACAATGAGCAGTTCTTC
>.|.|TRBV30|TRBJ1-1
CAWMVSAEAFF
TGTGCCTGGATGGTGTCAGCTGAAGCTTTCTTT
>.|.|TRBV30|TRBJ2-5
CAWRTTGVGETQYF
TGTGCCTGGAGGACCACCGGGGTCGGGGAGACCCAGTACTTC
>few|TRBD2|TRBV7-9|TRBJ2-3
CASSDSGASTDTQYF
TGTGCCAGCTCAGACAGCGGGGCGAGCACAGATACGCAGTATTTT
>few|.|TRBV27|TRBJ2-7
CASSFSGSTYEQYF
TGTGCCAGCAGTTTCAGCGGCAGCACCTACGAGCAGTACTTC
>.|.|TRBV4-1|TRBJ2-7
CASSQDWTRGHEQYF
TGCGCCAGCAGCCAAGATTGGACGAGGGGCCACGAGCAGTACTTC
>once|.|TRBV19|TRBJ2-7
CASGADFDEQYF
TGTGCCAGTGGTGCTGACTTCGACGAGCAGTACTTC